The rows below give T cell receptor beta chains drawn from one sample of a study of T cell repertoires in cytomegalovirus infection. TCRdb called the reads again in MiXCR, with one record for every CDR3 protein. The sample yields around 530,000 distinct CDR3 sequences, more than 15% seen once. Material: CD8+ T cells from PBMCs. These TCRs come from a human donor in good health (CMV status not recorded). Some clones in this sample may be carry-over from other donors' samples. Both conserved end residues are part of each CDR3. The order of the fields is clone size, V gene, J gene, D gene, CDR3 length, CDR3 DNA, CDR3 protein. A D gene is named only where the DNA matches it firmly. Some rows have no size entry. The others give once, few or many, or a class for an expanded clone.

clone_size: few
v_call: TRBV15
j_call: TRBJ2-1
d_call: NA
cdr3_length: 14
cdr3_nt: TGTGCCACCAGCAGAGAGGGGGGCTACAATGAGCAGTTCTTC
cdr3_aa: CATSREGGYNEQFF

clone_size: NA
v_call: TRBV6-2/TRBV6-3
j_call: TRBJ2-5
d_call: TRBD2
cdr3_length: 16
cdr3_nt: TGTGCCAGCAGTTACCCTCGAGGGACTAGGAAGGGCGCCCAGTACTTC
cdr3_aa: CASSYPRGTRKGAQYF

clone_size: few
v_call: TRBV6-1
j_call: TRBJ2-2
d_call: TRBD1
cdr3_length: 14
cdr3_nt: TGTGCCAGCACTGACGACAGGGGCGCCGGGGAGCTGTTTTTT
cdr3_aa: CASTDDRGAGELFF

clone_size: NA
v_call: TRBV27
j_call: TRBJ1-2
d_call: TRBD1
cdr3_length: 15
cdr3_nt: TGTGCCAGCAGTGCTAGGACAGGGGGTTCCTATGGCTACACCTTC
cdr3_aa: CASSARTGGSYGYTF

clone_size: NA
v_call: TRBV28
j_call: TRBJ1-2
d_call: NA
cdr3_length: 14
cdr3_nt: TGTGCCAGCAGATACGGACGAACTAACTATGGCTACACCTTC
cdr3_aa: CASRYGRTNYGYTF

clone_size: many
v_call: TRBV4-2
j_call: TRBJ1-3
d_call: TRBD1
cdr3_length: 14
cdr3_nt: TGTGCCAGCAGCCACCCAGGGACAGGGAACACCATATATTTT
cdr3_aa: CASSHPGTGNTIYF

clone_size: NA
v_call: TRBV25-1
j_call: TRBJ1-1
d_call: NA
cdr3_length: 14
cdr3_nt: TGTGCCAGCAGTGCCGCAGGGTTGGGCACTGAAGCTTTCTTT
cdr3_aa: CASSAAGLGTEAFF

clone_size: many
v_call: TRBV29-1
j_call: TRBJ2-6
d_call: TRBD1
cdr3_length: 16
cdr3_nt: TGCAGCGTTGGGGACAGGGAATCTTCTGGGGCCAACGTCCTGACTTTC
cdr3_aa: CSVGDRESSGANVLTF

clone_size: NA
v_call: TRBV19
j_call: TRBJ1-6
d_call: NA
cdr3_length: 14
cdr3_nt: TGTGCCAGTAGTCCCCGAGACTTCAATTCACCCCTCCACTTT
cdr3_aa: CASSPRDFNSPLHF

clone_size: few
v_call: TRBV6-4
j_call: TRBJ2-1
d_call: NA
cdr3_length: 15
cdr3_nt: TGTGCCAGCAGTGACGACGCAAGCTCCTACAATGAGCAGTTCTTC
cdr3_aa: CASSDDASSYNEQFF

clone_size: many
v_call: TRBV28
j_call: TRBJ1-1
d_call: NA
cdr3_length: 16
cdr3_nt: TGTGCCAGCAGTTTAGTGGGGATCAACGCAAACACTGAAGCTTTCTTT
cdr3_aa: CASSLVGINANTEAFF